The table lists the clone carrying this TCR beta chain with a count of one. Its antigen is as yet unknown. V lost 7 bases to trimming and J lost 1 base; unmatched junction nucleotides: 5. Germline CDR1 reads SNHLY; CDR2 reads FYNNEI. The CDR3 runs 15 residues. Primers for the PCR totalled 60 Vbeta and 13 Jbeta. Original data processing: About 10 million shared chains were among roughly 81 million unique TCR beta chains counted in a later analysis. The data were produced by immunoSEQ multiplex PCR, yet TCRdb's version contains in-frame clones alone and is incomplete. V and J calls and clone size are as listed in that table; D and trimming were resolved from the DNA. This sample has about 170,000 clones, with around 80% found just once. This record comes from a study of cytomegalovirus exposure and HLA in healthy donors. Study-level findings and limits: What a later analysis showed was that several of the most significant clusters appeared linked to common viral pathogens. Sequences of the TCR beta chain were said to predict the HLA-A and HLA-B alleles of most subjects accurately.

Sequencing was carried out using PBMCs. The sequence came from a woman between 45 and 65 years old in good health and CMV-seronegative. V gene TRBV2 combines with J gene TRBJ2-3, with 10 nucleotides matching TRBD2. The CDR3 loop is CASTRLAGGTDTQYF. CDR3 DNA: TGTGCCAGCACCCGCCTAGCGGGGGGCACAGATACGCAGTATTTT.